This T cell receptor beta chain appears in the sequencing data of a study of cytomegalovirus exposure and HLA in healthy donors. PCR was performed using 60 Vbeta and 13 Jbeta primers. Some clones are missing from TCRdb's copy, which holds only in-frame ones; the method was immunoSEQ multiplex PCR. The sample has 120,000 to 150,000 clones; approximately 57% are singletons. The CDR3 consists of 13 residues. Germline V gene sequence: CDR1 SGHNT, CDR2 YYREEE (reference sequence). V was trimmed by 1 base and J by 6 bases, leaving 10 bases between them. The receptor's source is a male donor in good health and CMV-seronegative. Sequenced: PBMCs. The chain recombines TRBV5-4 with TRBJ1-2, with unresolved D. CDR3 residues: CASSLQQRDGYTF. Written as DNA, the CDR3 is TGTGCCAGCAGCTTGCAACAGCGGGATGGCTACACCTTC.